This TCR beta chain was captured by sequencing in a study of blood T cell repertoires in COVID-19. Background on the study: The study drew acute and convalescent COVID-19 samples from the United States, Italy and Spain.

This CDR3 has 19 amino acids. CDR1 is LNHDA, CDR2 SQIVND, per germline (reference sequence). Trimming took off 8 bases at V and 8 bases at J, with 36 bases between the two ends. Study processing details: Estimates of nucleated cell counts were drawn from the amplification of reference gene primers. The table came from immunoSEQ multiplex PCR; TCRdb's copy has only in-frame clones and leaves some out. V and J calls and clone size are those listed in that table; D and trimming were worked out from the DNA. The repertoire holds around 260,000 clones, with about 89% as singletons. This TCR derives from a man under 40 with acute or convalescent COVID-19. This chain uses TRBV19 with TRBJ1-1, with a possible D match to TRBD1 (5 bases). The sequencing input was peripheral blood. CDR3 loop: CASSIGSIWNSGPGVEAFF. In DNA form, the CDR3 reads TGTGCCAGTTCTATAGGGAGTATATGGAACTCGGGTCCGGGGGTAGAAGCTTTCTTT.